The entry below describes one TCR beta chain. Cells designated naive CD8 were CD45RO-negative and were positively selected for CCR7, with terminally differentiated effector memory CD45RA+ cells excluded. The donors were adults (healthy and HIV-negative) with no recent acute infections or vaccinations. These data come from a study of shared clonotypes between healthy human individuals. Study summary: CD4 naive cells filled three plates per donor, CD4 memory three, CD8 naive two and CD8 memory one.

Produced via immunoSEQ multiplex PCR; TCRdb's table is partial and in-frame only. This table has about 1,900,000 clones, less than 95% appearing once. Unmatched junction bases numbered 2, after V lost 0 bases and J lost 4 bases. Per germline, CDR1 LNHNV and CDR2 YYDKDF (reference sequence). The CDR3 totals 14 residues. The chain joins TRBV15 to TRBJ1-2, with 7 positions matching TRBD1. This TCR was recovered from a man aged 18 to 30 in good health. The material sequenced was naive CD8+ T cells sorted from blood. The CDR3 nucleotides are TGTGCCACCAGCAGAGAGGAGGGGGCCTATGGCTACACCTTC. The encoded protein is CATSREEGAYGYTF.